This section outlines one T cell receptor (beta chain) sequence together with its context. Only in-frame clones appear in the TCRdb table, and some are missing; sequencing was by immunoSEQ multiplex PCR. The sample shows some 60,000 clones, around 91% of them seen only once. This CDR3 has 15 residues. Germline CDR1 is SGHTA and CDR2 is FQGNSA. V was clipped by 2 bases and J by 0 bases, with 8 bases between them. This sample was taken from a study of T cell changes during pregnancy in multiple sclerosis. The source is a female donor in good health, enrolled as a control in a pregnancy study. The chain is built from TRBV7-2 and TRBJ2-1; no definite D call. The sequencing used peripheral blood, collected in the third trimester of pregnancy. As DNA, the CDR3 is TGTGCCAGCAGCTTAACCACGAGCTCCTACAATGAGCAGTTCTTC. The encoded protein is CASSLTTSSYNEQFF.